This T cell receptor (beta chain) was captured in a study of shared clonotypes between healthy human individuals. Looking at the study overall: Each donor's CD8 memory used one plate, CD8 naive two, each CD4 subset three.

CD45RO negativity and positive selection for CCR7 defined naive CD8 cells, a population that excluded terminally differentiated effector memory CD45RA+ cells. The germline CDR1 and CDR2 sequences are SEHNR and FQNEAQ (reference sequence). The V gene lost 5 bases and the J gene lost 1 base, with 7 bases spanning the gap. CDR3 size: 13 residues. Assay used: immunoSEQ multiplex PCR; TCRdb lists only in-frame clones, some missing. The sample contains about 820,000 clones, almost 95% of which appear only once. The source material was naive CD8+ T cells sorted from blood. V is TRBV7-9 and J is TRBJ2-3, with D maybe TRBD1 (6 bases). This clonotype originated in a man aged 25 to 40 in good health. CDR3 region: CASSRTGTDTQYF. The CDR3 region has the DNA TGTGCCAGCAGCCGGACAGGCACAGATACGCAGTATTTT.